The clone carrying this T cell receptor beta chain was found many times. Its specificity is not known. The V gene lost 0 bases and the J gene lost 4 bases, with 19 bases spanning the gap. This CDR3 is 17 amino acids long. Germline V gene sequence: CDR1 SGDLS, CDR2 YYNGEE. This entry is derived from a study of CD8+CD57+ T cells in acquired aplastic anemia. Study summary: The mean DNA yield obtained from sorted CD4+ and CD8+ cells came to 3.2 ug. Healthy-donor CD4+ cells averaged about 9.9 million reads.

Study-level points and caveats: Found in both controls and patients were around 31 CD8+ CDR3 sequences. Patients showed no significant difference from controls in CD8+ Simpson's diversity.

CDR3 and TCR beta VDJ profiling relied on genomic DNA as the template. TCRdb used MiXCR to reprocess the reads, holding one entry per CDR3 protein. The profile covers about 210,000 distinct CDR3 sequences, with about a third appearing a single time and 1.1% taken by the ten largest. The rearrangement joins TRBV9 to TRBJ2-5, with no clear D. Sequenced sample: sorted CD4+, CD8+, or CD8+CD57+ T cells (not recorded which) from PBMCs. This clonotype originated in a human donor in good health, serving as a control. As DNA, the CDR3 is TGTGCCAGCAGCGTAGGAACCCTCGACCGTGGCGGAGAGACCCAGTACTTC. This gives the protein CASSVGTLDRGGETQYF.